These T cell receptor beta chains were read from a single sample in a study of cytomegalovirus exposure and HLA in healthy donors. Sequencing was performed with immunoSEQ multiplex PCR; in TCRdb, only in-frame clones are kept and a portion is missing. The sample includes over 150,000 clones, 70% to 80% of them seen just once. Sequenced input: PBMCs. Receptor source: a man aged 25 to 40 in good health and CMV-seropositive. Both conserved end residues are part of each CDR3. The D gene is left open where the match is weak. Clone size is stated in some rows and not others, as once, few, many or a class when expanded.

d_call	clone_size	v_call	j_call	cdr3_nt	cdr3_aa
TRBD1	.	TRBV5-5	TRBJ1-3	TGTGCCAGCAGCTTTCAGGGGGCAGAAGGAAACACCATATATTTT	CASSFQGAEGNTIYF
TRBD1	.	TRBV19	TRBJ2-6	TGTGCCAGTAGTCCCCGGGGACAGGGGGCGAGAGGGGCCAACGTCCTGACTTTC	CASSPRGQGARGANVLTF
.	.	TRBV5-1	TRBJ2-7	TGCGCCAGCAGCACCCAGGGATACGAGCAGTACTTC	CASSTQGYEQYF
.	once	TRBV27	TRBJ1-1	TGTGCCAGCAGTTTATTAGGGCCGCATCGGGGAGCTTTCTTT	CASSLLGPHRGAFF
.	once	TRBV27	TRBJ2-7	TGTGCCAGCCGGGCGGGGATTAAGTCCTACGAGCAGTACTTC	CASRAGIKSYEQYF
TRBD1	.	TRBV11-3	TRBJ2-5	TGTGCCAGCAGCCTGTTCGGACAGGGGGGGACCCAGTACTTC	CASSLFGQGGTQYF
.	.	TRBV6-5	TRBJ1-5	TGTGCCAGCAGTCCCTTTAGTATGCAGGCACAGCCCCAGCATTTT	CASSPFSMQAQPQHF
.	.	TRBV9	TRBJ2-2	TGTGCCAGCAGCGACAGGGGGGGCGCCGGGGAGCTGTTTTTT	CASSDRGGAGELFF
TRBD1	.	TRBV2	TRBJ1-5	TGTGCCAGCAGTGACGAGGGGGCAGGCCAGCCCCAGCATTTT	CASSDEGAGQPQHF
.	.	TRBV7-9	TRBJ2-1	TGTGCCAGCAGCTTACTCGGGTACAATGAGCAGTTCTTC	CASSLLGYNEQFF
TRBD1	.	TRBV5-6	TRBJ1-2	TGTGCCAGCAGCTTGCGGGGACAGCCCTATGGCTACACCTTC	CASSLRGQPYGYTF
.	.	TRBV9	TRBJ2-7	TGTGCCAGCAACTCTGGAGGGACCTACGAGCAGTACTTC	CASNSGGTYEQYF
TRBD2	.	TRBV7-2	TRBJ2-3	TGTGCCAGCAGCCCGAATAGCGGGGGAAACACAGATACGCAGTATTTT	CASSPNSGGNTDTQYF
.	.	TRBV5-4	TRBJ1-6	TGTGCCAGCAGCTTCAAGGTGAGGGATTCACCCCTCCACTTT	CASSFKVRDSPLHF
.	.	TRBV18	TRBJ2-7	TGTGCCAGCTCACCGCCGACAGGCCGTCCTGGCTACGAGCAGTACTTC	CASSPPTGRPGYEQYF
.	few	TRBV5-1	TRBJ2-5	TGCGCCAGCAGCCCGGGACAAGAGACCCAGTACTTC	CASSPGQETQYF
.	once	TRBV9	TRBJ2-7	TGTGCCAGCAGCGGGAACCTCGGTGGGAGCTCCTACGAGCAGTACTTC	CASSGNLGGSSYEQYF
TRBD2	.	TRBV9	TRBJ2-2	TGTGCCAGCAGCGTGGCCACGGGACTAGCGGGGGGGCGGACCGGGGAGCTGTTTTTT	CASSVATGLAGGRTGELFF
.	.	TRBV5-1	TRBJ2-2	TGCGCCAGCAGCTTGGTGGTGTCAGGCCACACCGGGGAGCTGTTTTTT	CASSLVVSGHTGELFF
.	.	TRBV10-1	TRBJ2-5	TGCGCCAGCAGTGATTCAGGAGAGACCCAGTACTTC	CASSDSGETQYF
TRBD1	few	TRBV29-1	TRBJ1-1	TGCAGCGTGGAGGGACAGGCCACCACTGAAGCTTTCTTT	CSVEGQATTEAFF
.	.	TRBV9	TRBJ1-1	TGTGCCAGCAGCGTAGAACAGGGCCCGAACACTGAAGCTTTCTTT	CASSVEQGPNTEAFF
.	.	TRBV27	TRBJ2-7	TGTGCCAGCAGTTCCAGCGGTGCCTACGAGCAGTACTTC	CASSSSGAYEQYF
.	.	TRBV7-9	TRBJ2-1	TGTGCCAGCAGCTGGAAAGGGGCGCCGGATGAGCAGTTCTTC	CASSWKGAPDEQFF
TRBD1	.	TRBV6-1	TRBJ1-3	TGTGCCAGCAGCAGGGACAGGATCACTGGAAACACCATATATTTT	CASSRDRITGNTIYF
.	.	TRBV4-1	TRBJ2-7	TGCGCCAGCAGCCAAGCGGAAACAGACTACGAGCAGTACTTC	CASSQAETDYEQYF
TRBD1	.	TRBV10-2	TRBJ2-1	TGCGCCAGCAGTGAGCAACAGGGGATCTACAATGAGCAGTTCTTC	CASSEQQGIYNEQFF
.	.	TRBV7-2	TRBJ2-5	TGTGCCAGCAGCCGGCGGGGACAAGAGACCCAGTACTTC	CASSRRGQETQYF
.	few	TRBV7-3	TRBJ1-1	TGTGCCAGCAGCTTAGGAGGGGAGGGAGCTGAAGCTTTCTTT	CASSLGGEGAEAFF
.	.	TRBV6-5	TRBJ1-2	TGTGCCAGCAGTTACTTGGAGGGCGGGTATGGCTACACCTTC	CASSYLEGGYGYTF
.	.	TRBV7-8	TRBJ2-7	TGTGCCAGCAGCTCCCGAGCCGGGGGAGTCTACGAGCAGTACTTC	CASSSRAGGVYEQYF
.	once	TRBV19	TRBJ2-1	TGTGCCAGTAGTATAGCCCCTTGGAGCTCCTACAATGAGCAGTTCTTC	CASSIAPWSSYNEQFF
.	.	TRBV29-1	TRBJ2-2	TGCAGCGCCCTAAGACAGAACACCGGGGAGCTGTTTTTT	CSALRQNTGELFF
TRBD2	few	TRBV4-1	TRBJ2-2	TGCGCCAGCAGCCCGGAGCGGGGGTGGACCGGGGAGCTGTTTTTT	CASSPERGWTGELFF
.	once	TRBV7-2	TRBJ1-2	TGTGCCAGCAGCTTAGAAGGCGGAAACTATGGCTACACCTTC	CASSLEGGNYGYTF
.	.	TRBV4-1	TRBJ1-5	TGCGCCAGCAGCCAGAACGTGGGGGGGCCGGGGCCCCAGCATTTT	CASSQNVGGPGPQHF
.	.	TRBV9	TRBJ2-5	TGTGCCAGCAGCGTAGGGGCAGGGCAAATTCAAGAGACCCAGTACTTC	CASSVGAGQIQETQYF
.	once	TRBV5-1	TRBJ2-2	TGCGCCAGCAGCTTGTACAGGGACAACACCGGGGAGCTGTTTTTT	CASSLYRDNTGELFF
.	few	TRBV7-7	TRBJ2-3	TGTGCCAGCAGCTTTCGAGGGATTACAGATACGCAGTATTTT	CASSFRGITDTQYF
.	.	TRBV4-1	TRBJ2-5	TGCGCCAGCAGCCAAGTAGGGGTAGAGACCCAGTACTTC	CASSQVGVETQYF
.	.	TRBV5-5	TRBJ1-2	TGTGCCAGCAGCTTGGACAGAGTCTATGGCTACACCTTC	CASSLDRVYGYTF
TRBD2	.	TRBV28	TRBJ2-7	TGTGCCAGCAGTTATCCGGGACTAGCCTACGAGCAGTACTTC	CASSYPGLAYEQYF
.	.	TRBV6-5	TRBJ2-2	TGTGCCAGCAGCCAAACGGAGTCGGGGGAGCTGTTTTTT	CASSQTESGELFF
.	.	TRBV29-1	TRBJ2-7	TGCAGCGGTGTTTTAAACGAGCAGTACTTC	CSGVLNEQYF
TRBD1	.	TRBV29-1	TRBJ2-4	TGCAGCGTTGTGGTTAGGGGGCAGGGGAACATTCAGTACTTC	CSVVVRGQGNIQYF